The entry that follows covers one T cell receptor (beta chain) sequence. This sample was taken from a study of cytomegalovirus exposure and HLA in healthy donors. The CDR3 runs to 14 residues. The germline gives CDR1 SGHKS, CDR2 YYEKEE (reference sequence). Trimming removed 0 bases from V and 5 bases from J; junction bases left unmatched: 1. PCR was performed using 60 Vbeta and 13 Jbeta primers. Method: immunoSEQ multiplex PCR; TCRdb's copy keeps in-frame clones and lacks some. The profile shows roughly 130,000 clones, around three quarters of them singletons. Sequenced: PBMCs. The sequence was collected from a man aged 25 to 40 in good health and CMV-seronegative. J is TRBJ2-5 and V is TRBV5-5, with 10 bases matching TRBD1. CDR3 bases: TGTGCCAGCAGCTTGGGACAGGGGGCTGAGACCCAGTACTTC. Amino acid sequence: CASSLGQGAETQYF.